These 20 T cell receptor beta chains originate from one sample sequenced in a study of neurological immune-mediated disorders. TCRdb recomputed calls from the 5' RACE reads with MiXCR, one row per CDR3 protein. The repertoire holds about 53,000 distinct CDR3 sequences, 8% to 10% seen once, with 1.5% to 2% in the top ten. The time point was: longitudinal time-point 1 (baseline). The sample was PBMCs. The receptors derive from a woman aged 40 to 50 in good health.

Ten or more counts support this clonotype. The J gene is TRBJ1-2, the V gene TRBV5-5; maybe TRBD1 (5 bases). Germline V lookup: CDR1 SGHKS, CDR2 YYEKEE (reference sequence). Trimming removed 1 base at V and 4 bases at J, with 20 bases between. The CDR3 extends over 17 amino acids. The CDR3 region is CASSLTPGAGLSYGYTF. DNA of the CDR3: TGTGCCAGCAGCTTGACCCCCGGGGCCGGGCTGAGCTATGGCTACACCTTC.

Many counts were recorded for this clonotype. This chain connects TRBV12-3 or TRBV12-4 to TRBJ1-5, with D hard to call. The CDR3 has 15 residues. Trimming removed 3 bases from V and 3 bases from J, with 12 bases in between. CDR3: CASSLVGGYNQPQHF. The CDR3 DNA is TGTGCCAGCAGTTTGGTCGGCGGATACAATCAGCCCCAGCATTTT.

This clonotype was recorded at least ten times. This chain uses TRBV3-1 with TRBJ2-1, with TRBD2 matching 8 bases. The CDR3 extends over 20 amino acids. Germline trimming cut 3 bases from V and 0 bases from J; bases unmatched to any gene: 16. Germline CDR1 reads LGHDT; CDR2 reads YNNKEL (reference sequence). CDR3 bases: TGTGCCAGCAGCCACGAAAGGGGTGGTGGCGGGAGGAGCTCCTACAATGAGCAGTTCTTC. Translating it yields CASSHERGGGGRSSYNEQFF.

In this sample, this clonotype turned up many times. The J gene is TRBJ1-1, the V gene TRBV12-3 or TRBV12-4; D not resolved. The length of the CDR3 is 13 residues. V lost 1 base, J lost 6 bases, and 9 bases lay in between. The CDR3 nucleotides read TGTGCCAGCAGTTTAGGTGTGGGAGCTGAAGCTTTCTTT. This codes for CASSLGVGAEAFF.

This clonotype was seen ten or more times. V and J are TRBV9 and TRBJ1-1; 10 bases map to TRBD1. Looked up from germline, CDR1 is SGDLS and CDR2 is YYNGEE. The trim removed 5 bases at V and 5 bases at J, leaving 6 bases unmatched. This CDR3 is built from 14 residues. The CDR3 coding sequence is TGTGCCAGCAGGGAGGGGGGACAGGGGACTGAAGCTTTCTTT. Translation gives CASREGGQGTEAFF.

This clonotype was counted many times. The V call is TRBV7-2, the J call TRBJ1-4; D uncertain. The CDR3 is made up of 14 amino acids. V lost 3 bases and J 0 bases, leaving 5 bases between the germline ends. From germline, CDR1 is SGHTA and CDR2 FQGNSA. CDR3: CASSLLATNEKLFF. The CDR3 nucleotides are TGTGCCAGCAGCTTGCTTGCAACTAATGAAAAACTGTTTTTT.

This clonotype occurred many times. The V and J genes are TRBV7-9 and TRBJ2-3; tentatively, D is TRBD1 (7 bases). V was pared by 4 bases and J by 2 bases, with 13 bases between. The length of the CDR3 is 15 residues. CDR1 and CDR2 from the germline V gene are SEHNR and FQNEAQ (reference sequence). The CDR3 loop is CASSSQGGVTDTQYF. DNA for the CDR3: TGTGCCAGCAGCTCCCAGGGGGGAGTCACAGATACGCAGTATTTT.

This clonotype was counted many times. The chain carries TRBV10-3 and TRBJ2-3, with 10 bases matching TRBD2. Trimming at V came to 4 bases and at J to 6 bases, leaving 10 bases not matched to a gene. Germline V gives CDR1 ENHRY, CDR2 SYGVKD. The CDR3 extends over 16 amino acids. The CDR3 nucleotides are TGTGCCATCAGTGTTGGCCCTAGCGGGAGTGCGGATACGCAGTATTTT. This encodes CAISVGPSGSADTQYF.

Many counts were recorded for this clonotype. The chain is built from TRBV12-3 or TRBV12-4 and TRBJ2-3; TRBD2 agrees at 9 bases. Germline trimming cut 8 bases from V and 6 bases from J; bases unmatched to any gene: 9. The CDR3 consists of 14 residues. The CDR3 nucleotides read TGTGCCAGCGGGCTAGCGGGGCTTTTCGATACGCAGTATTTT. It yields the protein CASGLAGLFDTQYF.

This clonotype was found a few times. The V gene is TRBV6-5, the J gene TRBJ2-7, with D possibly being TRBD2 (7 bases). Germline V gene lookup returns CDR1 MNHEY and CDR2 SVGAGI. The CDR3 has 13 amino acids. Trimming removed 8 bases from V and 3 bases from J, with 14 bases in between. CDR3 sequence: CASGRGANYEQYF. The CDR3 nucleotides read TGTGCCAGCGGGAGGGGGGCCAACTACGAGCAGTACTTC.

This clonotype showed up many times. V usage is TRBV6-5 and J usage is TRBJ2-7; 7 bases match TRBD1. CDR3 size: 17 residues. V lost 2 bases to trimming and J lost 1 base; unmatched junction nucleotides: 11. Germline CDR1 MNHEY, CDR2 SVGAGI. CDR3 nucleotide sequence: TGTGCCAGCAGTTACCAACCTCCGGGACAGACTTCCTACGAGCAGTACTTC. Translating it yields CASSYQPPGQTSYEQYF.

Many counts were recorded for this clonotype. V and J are TRBV10-3 and TRBJ2-1; 8 positions agree with TRBD2. The CDR3 spans 12 residues. CDR1 is ENHRY, CDR2 SYGVKD, per germline. Trimming took 11 bases from V and 7 from J; bases not matched to a gene: 7. The CDR3 loop reads CAGAGVSNEQFF. The CDR3 DNA follows: TGTGCCGGAGCGGGAGTTTCAAATGAGCAGTTCTTC.

This clonotype was detected ten times or more. This chain joins TRBV12-3 or TRBV12-4 and TRBJ1-3; D not certain. The CDR3 is made up of 13 amino acids. Trimming shortened V by 6 bases and J by 1 base, and 7 bases separated the two germline ends. The CDR3 coding sequence is TGTGCCAGCAGACTGAGTTCTGGAAACACCATATATTTT. Its protein is CASRLSSGNTIYF.

This clonotype was seen ten or more times. The J gene is TRBJ1-5, the V gene TRBV6-5; D unresolved. The ends were cut back, 5 bases at V and 2 bases at J, with 10 bases in the middle. In germline, CDR1 is MNHEY, CDR2 SVGAGI. The CDR3 has 14 residues. This CDR3 is CASSPARGNQPQHF. In DNA form, the CDR3 reads TGTGCCAGCAGTCCCGCTCGTGGCAATCAGCCCCAGCATTTT.

This clonotype was seen ten or more times. This chain's CDR3 is CASSGGTSGNWYEQYF. CDR3 bases: TGTGCCAGCAGCGGCGGGACTAGCGGGAACTGGTACGAGCAGTACTTC. This chain links TRBV7-2 with TRBJ2-7; 13 bases are a match to TRBD2. Germline values: CDR1 SGHTA, CDR2 FQGNSA. This CDR3 is 16 amino acids long. Losses at the gene ends were 5 bases for V and 4 bases for J; bases not matched to a gene: 8. The whole variable domain, remainder taken from reference TRBV7-2 and TRBJ2-7, is GAGVSQSPSNKVTEKGKDVELRCDPISGHTALYWYRQSLGQGLEFLIYFQGNSAPDKSGLPSDRFSAERTGGSVSTLTIQRTQQEDSAVYLCASSGGTSGNWYEQYFGPGTRLTVT.

This clonotype was counted ten times or more. The gene calls are TRBV11-1 and TRBJ2-5; D is ambiguous. The V end was cut by 3 bases, the J end by 1 base, with 12 bases between. The CDR3 consists of 15 residues. From germline, CDR1 is SGHAT and CDR2 FQDESV (reference sequence). CDR3 protein: CASSFGYRLQETQYF. CDR3 sequence (DNA): TGTGCCAGCAGCTTTGGTTACAGACTCCAAGAGACCCAGTACTTC.

This clonotype was counted at least ten times. The chain uses TRBV5-1 and TRBJ2-1; tentatively, D is TRBD1 (7 bases). The CDR3 loop spans 16 amino acids. V shed 4 bases and J shed 0 bases, with 14 bases lying between them. The germline CDR1 and CDR2 sequences are SGHRS and YFSETQ. This CDR3 reads CASSLEGDSSYNEQFF. The DNA for the CDR3 is TGCGCCAGCAGCCTGGAGGGGGACAGCTCCTACAATGAGCAGTTCTTC.

This clonotype was found many times. This rearrangement joins TRBV15 to TRBJ2-5; D unclear. The CDR3 has 13 amino acids. V shed 0 bases and J shed 5 bases, with 7 bases lying between them. Germline V gene lookup returns CDR1 LNHNV and CDR2 YYDKDF (reference sequence). The CDR3 protein is CATSRDPTETQYF. CDR3 nucleotides: TGTGCCACCAGCAGAGATCCAACGGAGACCCAGTACTTC.

In its sample, this clonotype was seen many times. The V call is TRBV5-6, the J call TRBJ2-3, with D maybe TRBD2 (5 bases). V lost 0 bases, J lost 4 bases, and 12 bases lay in between. The CDR3 has 15 residues. The germline gives CDR1 SGHDT, CDR2 YYEEEE. CDR3 amino acids: CASSLAVVRADTQYF. CDR3 coding DNA: TGTGCCAGCAGCTTGGCCGTGGTGAGGGCAGATACGCAGTATTTT. Full variable domain (missing parts from reference TRBV5-6 and TRBJ2-3): DAGVTQSPTHLIKTRGQQVTLRCSPKSGHDTVSWYQQALGQGPQFIFQYYEEEERQRGNFPDRFSGHQFPNYSSELNVNALLLGDSALYLCASSLAVVRADTQYFGPGTRLTVL.

In its sample, this clonotype was seen a few times. The chain links TRBV20-1 to TRBJ2-1; D remains unclear. CDR3 length: 14 residues. Germline CDR1 reads DFQATT; CDR2 reads SNEGSKA (reference sequence). CDR3: CSSSWSYPYNEQFF. CDR3 coding DNA: TGCAGCTCCTCTTGGAGCTACCCCTACAATGAGCAGTTCTTC.